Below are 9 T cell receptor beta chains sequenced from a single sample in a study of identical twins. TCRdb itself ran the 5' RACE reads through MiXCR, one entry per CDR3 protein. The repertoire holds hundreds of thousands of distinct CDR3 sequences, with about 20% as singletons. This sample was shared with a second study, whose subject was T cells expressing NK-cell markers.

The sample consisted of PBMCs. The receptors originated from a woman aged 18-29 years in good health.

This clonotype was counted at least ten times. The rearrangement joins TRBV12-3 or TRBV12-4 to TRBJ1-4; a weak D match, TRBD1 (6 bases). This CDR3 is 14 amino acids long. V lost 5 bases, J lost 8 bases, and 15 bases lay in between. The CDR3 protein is CASSTRDTGEKLFF. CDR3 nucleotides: TGTGCCAGCAGTACTCGGGACACCGGGGAAAAACTGTTTTTT.

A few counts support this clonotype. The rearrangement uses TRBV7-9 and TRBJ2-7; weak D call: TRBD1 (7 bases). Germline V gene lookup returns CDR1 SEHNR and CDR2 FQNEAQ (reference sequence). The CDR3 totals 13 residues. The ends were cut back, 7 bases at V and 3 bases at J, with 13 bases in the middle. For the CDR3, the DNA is TGTGCCAGCATGCGGGACAGCGACTACGAGCAGTACTTC. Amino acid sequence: CASMRDSDYEQYF.

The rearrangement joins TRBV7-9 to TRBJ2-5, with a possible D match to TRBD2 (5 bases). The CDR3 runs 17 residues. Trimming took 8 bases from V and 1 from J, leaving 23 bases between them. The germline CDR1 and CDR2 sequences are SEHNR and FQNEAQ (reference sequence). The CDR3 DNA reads TGTGCCAGCCTGGAACACCCAGCGGCCACCTCCCAAGAGACCCAGTACTTC. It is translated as CASLEHPAATSQETQYF.

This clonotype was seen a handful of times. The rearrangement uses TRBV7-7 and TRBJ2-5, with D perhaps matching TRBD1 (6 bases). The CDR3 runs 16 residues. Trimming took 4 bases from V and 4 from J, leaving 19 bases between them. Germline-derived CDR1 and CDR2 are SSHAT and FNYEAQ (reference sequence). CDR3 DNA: TGTGCCAGCAGCTCAGGCCAAGGGGGTGAGGTAGAGACCCAGTACTTC. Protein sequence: CASSSGQGGEVETQYF.

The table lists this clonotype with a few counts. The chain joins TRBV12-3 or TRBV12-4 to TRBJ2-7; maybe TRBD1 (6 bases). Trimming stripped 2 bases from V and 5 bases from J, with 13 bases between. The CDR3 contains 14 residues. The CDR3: CASSLKHRVHEQYF. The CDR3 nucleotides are TGTGCCAGCAGTTTAAAACACAGGGTCCACGAGCAGTACTTC.

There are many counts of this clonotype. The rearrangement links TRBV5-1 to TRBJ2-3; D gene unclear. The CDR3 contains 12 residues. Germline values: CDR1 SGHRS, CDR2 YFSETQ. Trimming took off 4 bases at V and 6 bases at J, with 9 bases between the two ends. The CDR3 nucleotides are TGCGCCAGCAGCCCCTATGGGGATACGCAGTATTTT. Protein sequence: CASSPYGDTQYF.

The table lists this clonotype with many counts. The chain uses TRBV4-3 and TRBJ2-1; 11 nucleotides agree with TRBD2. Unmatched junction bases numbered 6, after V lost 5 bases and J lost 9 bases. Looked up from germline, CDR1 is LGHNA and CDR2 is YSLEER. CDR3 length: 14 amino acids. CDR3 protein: CASSIAGGQSEQFF. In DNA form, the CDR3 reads TGCGCCAGCAGCATAGCGGGAGGGCAAAGTGAGCAGTTCTTC.

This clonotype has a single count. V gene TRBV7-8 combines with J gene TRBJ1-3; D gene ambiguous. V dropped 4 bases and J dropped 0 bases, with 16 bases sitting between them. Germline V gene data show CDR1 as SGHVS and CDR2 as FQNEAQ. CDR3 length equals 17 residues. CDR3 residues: CASSSRSDGHSGNTIYF. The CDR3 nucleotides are TGTGCCAGCAGCTCTCGAAGTGACGGGCACTCTGGAAACACCATATATTTT.

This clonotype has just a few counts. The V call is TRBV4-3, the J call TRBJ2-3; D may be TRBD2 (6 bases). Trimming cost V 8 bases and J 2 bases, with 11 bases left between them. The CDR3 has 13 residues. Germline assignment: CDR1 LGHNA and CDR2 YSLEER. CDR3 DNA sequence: TGCGCCAGCTCCGGGCGGGACACAGATACGCAGTATTTT. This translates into CASSGRDTDTQYF.